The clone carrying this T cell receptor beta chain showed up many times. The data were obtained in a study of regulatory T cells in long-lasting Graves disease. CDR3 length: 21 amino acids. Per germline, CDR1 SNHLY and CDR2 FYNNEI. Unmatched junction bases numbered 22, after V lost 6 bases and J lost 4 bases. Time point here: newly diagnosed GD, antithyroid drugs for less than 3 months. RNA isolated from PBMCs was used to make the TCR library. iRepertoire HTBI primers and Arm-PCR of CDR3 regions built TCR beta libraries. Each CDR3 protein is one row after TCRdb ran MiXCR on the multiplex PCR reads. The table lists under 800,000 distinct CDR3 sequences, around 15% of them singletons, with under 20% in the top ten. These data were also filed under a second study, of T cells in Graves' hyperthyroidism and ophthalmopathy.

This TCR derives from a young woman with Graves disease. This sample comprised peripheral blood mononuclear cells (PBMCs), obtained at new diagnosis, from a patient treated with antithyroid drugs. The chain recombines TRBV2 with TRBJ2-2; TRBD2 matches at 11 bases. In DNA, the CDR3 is TGTGCCAGCAGCGATCTCGCCCACACTAGCGGGAGATCTTATGGCACCGGGGAGCTGTTTTTT. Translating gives CASSDLAHTSGRSYGTGELFF. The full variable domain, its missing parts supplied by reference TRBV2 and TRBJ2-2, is EPEVTQTPSHQVTQMGQEVILRCVPISNHLYFYWYRQILGQKVEFLVSFYNNEISEKSEIFDDQFSVERPDGSNFTLKIRSTKLEDSAMYFCASSDLAHTSGRSYGTGELFFGEGSRLTVL.